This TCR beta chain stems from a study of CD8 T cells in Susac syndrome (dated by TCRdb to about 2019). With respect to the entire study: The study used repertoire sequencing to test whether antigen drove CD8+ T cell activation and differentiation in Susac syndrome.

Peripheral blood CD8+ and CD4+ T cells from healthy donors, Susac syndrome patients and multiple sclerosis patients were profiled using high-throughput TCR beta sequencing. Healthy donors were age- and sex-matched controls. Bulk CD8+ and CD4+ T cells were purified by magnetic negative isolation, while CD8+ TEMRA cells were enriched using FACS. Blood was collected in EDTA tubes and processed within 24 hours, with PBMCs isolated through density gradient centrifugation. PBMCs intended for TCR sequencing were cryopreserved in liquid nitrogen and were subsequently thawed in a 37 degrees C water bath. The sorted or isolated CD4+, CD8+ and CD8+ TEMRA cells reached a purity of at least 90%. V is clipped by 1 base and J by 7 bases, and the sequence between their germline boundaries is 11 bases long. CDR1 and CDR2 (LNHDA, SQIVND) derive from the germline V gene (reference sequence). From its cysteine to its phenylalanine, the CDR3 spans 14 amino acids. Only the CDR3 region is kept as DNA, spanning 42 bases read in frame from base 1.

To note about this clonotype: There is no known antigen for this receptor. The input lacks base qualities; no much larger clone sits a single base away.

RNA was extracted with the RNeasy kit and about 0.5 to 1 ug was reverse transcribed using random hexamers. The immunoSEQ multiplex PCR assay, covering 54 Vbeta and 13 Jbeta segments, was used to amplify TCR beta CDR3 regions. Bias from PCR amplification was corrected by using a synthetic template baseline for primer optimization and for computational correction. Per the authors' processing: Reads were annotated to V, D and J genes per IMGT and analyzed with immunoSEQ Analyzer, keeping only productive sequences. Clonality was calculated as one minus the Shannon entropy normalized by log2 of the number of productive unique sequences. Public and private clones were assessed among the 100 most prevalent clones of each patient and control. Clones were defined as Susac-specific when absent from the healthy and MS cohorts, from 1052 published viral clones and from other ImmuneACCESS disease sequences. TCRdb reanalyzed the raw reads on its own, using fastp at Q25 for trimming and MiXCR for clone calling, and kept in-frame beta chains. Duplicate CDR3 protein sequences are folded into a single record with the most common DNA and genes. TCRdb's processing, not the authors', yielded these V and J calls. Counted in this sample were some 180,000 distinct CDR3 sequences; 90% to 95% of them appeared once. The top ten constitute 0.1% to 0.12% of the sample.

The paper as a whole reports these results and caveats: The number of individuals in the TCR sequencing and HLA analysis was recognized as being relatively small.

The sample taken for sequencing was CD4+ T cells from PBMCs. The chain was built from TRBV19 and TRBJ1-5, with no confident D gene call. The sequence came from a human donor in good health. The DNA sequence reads TGTGCCAGTAGTATAGCGGCAGATCGGCAGCCCCAGCATTTT. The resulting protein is CASSIAADRQPQHF. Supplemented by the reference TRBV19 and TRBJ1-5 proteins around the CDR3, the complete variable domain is DGGITQSPKYLFRKEGQNVTLSCEQNLNHDAMYWYRQDPGQGLRLIYYSQIVNDFQKGDIAEGYSVSREKKESFPLTVTSAQKNPTAFYLCASSIAADRQPQHFGDGTRLSIL.